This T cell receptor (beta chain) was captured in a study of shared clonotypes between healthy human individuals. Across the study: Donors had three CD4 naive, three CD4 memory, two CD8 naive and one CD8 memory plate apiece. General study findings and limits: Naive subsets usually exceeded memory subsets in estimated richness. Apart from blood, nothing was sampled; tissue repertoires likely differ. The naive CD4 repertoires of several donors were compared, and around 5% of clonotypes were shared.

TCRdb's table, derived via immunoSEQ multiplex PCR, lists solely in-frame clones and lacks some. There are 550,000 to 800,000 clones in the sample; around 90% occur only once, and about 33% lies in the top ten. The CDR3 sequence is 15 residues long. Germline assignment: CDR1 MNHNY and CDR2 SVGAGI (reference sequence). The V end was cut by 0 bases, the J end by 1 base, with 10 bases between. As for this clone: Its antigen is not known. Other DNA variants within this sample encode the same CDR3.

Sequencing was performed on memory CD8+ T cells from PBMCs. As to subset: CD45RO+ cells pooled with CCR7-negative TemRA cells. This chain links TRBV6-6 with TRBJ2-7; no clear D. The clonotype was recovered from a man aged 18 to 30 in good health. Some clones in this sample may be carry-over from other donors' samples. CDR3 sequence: CASSYSKVTSYEQYF. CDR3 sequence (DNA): TGTGCCAGCAGTTACTCGAAAGTGACTTCCTACGAGCAGTACTTC.